The rows below give T cell receptor beta chains drawn from one sample of a study of beta chain features in type 1 diabetes. Repertoires were generated with immunoSEQ multiplex PCR, while TCRdb's copy carries only in-frame clones and drops some. The data contain 600,000 or so clones, around 11% of them singletons. Sequencing input: naive CD4+ T cells from blood. The receptors originated from a man between 25 and 39 years old with type 1 diabetes. Each CDR3 is given with its conserved first and last residue. Fields, in order: J gene, D gene, clone size, V gene, CDR3 protein, CDR3 DNA. D genes are given only for firm matches. Clone size, where shown, is once, few, many, or a class for clones that have expanded.

TRBJ1-1 | . | . | TRBV21-1 | CASTSGDGPF | TGTGCCAGCACCTCCGGGGATGGTCCTTTT
TRBJ2-7 | TRBD1 | . | TRBV28 | CASRDSNYEQYF | TGTGCCAGCCGGGACAGCAACTACGAGCAGTACTTC
TRBJ1-5 | . | . | TRBV15 | CATSRPLRRTASNQPQHF | TGTGCCACCAGCCGTCCCCTTAGAAGGACAGCTAGCAATCAGCCCCAGCATTTT
TRBJ1-2 | . | few | TRBV12-5 | CASGLWADYGYTF | TGTGCTAGTGGTTTGTGGGCAGACTATGGCTACACCTTC
TRBJ2-5 | . | . | TRBV11-2 | CASKRTEETQYF | TGTGCCAGCAAGCGGACGGAAGAGACCCAGTACTTC
TRBJ1-4 | . | few | TRBV9 | CASSAAGATNEKLFF | TGTGCCAGCAGCGCCGCAGGGGCAACTAATGAAAAACTGTTTTTT
TRBJ2-1 | . | . | TRBV5-4 | CASSFPGGSYNEQFF | TGTGCCAGCAGCTTTCCCGGAGGCTCCTACAATGAGCAGTTCTTC
TRBJ1-4 | TRBD1 | . | TRBV7-9 | CASSLSGGGEKLFF | TGTGCCAGCAGCCTATCAGGGGGTGGTGAAAAACTGTTTTTT
TRBJ2-7 | TRBD1 | . | TRBV2 | CASRTGGYEQYF | TGTGCCAGCAGAACAGGGGGCTACGAGCAGTACTTC
TRBJ2-7 | TRBD1 | few | TRBV5-1 | CASSNPARGPNEQYF | TGCGCCAGCAGCAATCCTGCCAGGGGGCCTAACGAGCAGTACTTC
TRBJ2-7 | TRBD1 | . | TRBV7-2 | CASSLPGQHYEQYF | TGTGCCAGCAGCCTCCCGGGACAGCACTACGAGCAGTACTTC
TRBJ1-3 | . | few | TRBV4-3 | CASSNSGNTIYF | TGCGCCAGCAGCAACTCTGGAAACACCATATATTTT
TRBJ1-5 | . | . | TRBV30 | CAWSGLGQGGQPQHF | TGTGCCTGGAGCGGGCTGGGGCAGGGAGGTCAGCCCCAGCATTTT
TRBJ2-3 | . | . | TRBV18 | CASSTYTDTQYF | TGTGCCAGCTCGACATACACAGATACGCAGTATTTT
TRBJ2-7 | TRBD2 | . | TRBV6-6 | CASSLAGEQDEQYF | TGTGCCAGCAGTCTAGCGGGGGAGCAGGACGAGCAGTACTTC
TRBJ2-1 | . | . | TRBV18 | CASRVLRAGAAGEQFF | TGTGCCAGCCGCGTCCTGAGGGCGGGGGCGGCCGGTGAGCAGTTCTTC
TRBJ1-2 | . | . | TRBV2 | CASMKLRTGSYGYTF | TGTGCCAGCATGAAATTAAGAACAGGGTCCTATGGCTACACCTTC
TRBJ1-2 | . | . | TRBV19 | CASSEANYGYTF | TGTGCCAGTAGTGAGGCGAATTATGGCTACACCTTC
TRBJ1-5 | TRBD1 | few | TRBV29-1 | CSVGLYRGQQPQHF | TGCAGCGTCGGCCTCTACAGGGGCCAACAGCCCCAGCATTTT
TRBJ1-4 | . | few | TRBV25-1 | CASTQEFGEKLFF | TGTGCCAGCACCCAGGAATTTGGTGAAAAACTGTTTTTT
TRBJ1-6 | . | . | TRBV7-2 | CASSLARELHF | TGTGCCAGCAGCTTAGCGCGTGAGCTCCACTTT
TRBJ1-5 | TRBD1 | few | TRBV25-1 | CASSTTGGNQPQHF | TGTGCCAGCAGTACGACAGGGGGCAATCAGCCCCAGCATTTT
TRBJ2-5 | . | few | TRBV7-2 | CASSPGPTYQETQYF | TGTGCCAGCAGCCCCGGACCGACGTACCAAGAGACCCAGTACTTC
TRBJ2-2 | . | . | TRBV28 | CASSPDVREAGELFF | TGTGCCAGCAGCCCAGACGTGAGGGAGGCCGGGGAGCTGTTTTTT
TRBJ2-5 | TRBD2 | . | TRBV4-2 | CASSQDWTSGPLETQYF | TGTGCCAGCAGCCAAGATTGGACTAGCGGGCCCCTAGAGACCCAGTACTTC
TRBJ2-7 | . | few | TRBV6-5 | CASSGLGGGPEQYF | TGTGCCAGCAGTGGCCTGGGCGGAGGACCCGAGCAGTACTTC
TRBJ2-2 | . | . | TRBV13 | CASSFLTGELFF | TGTGCCAGCAGCTTCCTGACCGGGGAGCTGTTTTTT
TRBJ2-1 | . | few | TRBV4-2 | CASSQTRGAYNEQFF | TGTGCCAGCAGCCAAACCAGGGGCGCCTACAATGAGCAGTTCTTC
TRBJ2-6 | . | few | TRBV2 | CASSEEDSGANVLTF | TGTGCCAGCAGTGAGGAGGACTCTGGGGCCAACGTCCTGACTTTC
TRBJ1-1 | . | . | TRBV18 | CASSPLQGQGTEAFF | TGTGCCAGCTCACCACTTCAGGGGCAGGGCACTGAAGCTTTCTTT
TRBJ2-1 | TRBD1 | few | TRBV14 | CASSQGGLQGANNEQFF | TGTGCCAGCAGCCAAGGAGGGTTACAGGGGGCGAACAATGAGCAGTTCTTC